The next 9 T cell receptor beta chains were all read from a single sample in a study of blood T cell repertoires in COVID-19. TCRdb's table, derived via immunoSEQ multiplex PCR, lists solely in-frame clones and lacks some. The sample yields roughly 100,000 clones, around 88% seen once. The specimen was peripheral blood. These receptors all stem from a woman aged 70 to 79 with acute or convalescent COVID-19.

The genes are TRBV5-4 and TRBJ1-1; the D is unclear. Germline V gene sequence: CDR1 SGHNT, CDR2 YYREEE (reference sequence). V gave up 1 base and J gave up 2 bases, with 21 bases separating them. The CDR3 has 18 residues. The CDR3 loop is CASSLIGGWGGTNTEAFF. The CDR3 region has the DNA TGTGCCAGCAGCTTGATTGGCGGGTGGGGAGGAACAAACACTGAAGCTTTCTTT.

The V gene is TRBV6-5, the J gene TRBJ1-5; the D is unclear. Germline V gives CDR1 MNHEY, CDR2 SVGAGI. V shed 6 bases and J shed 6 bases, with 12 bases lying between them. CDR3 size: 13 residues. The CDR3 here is CASSTNTIQPQHF. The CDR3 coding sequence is TGTGCCAGCAGCACCAATACAATTCAGCCCCAGCATTTT.

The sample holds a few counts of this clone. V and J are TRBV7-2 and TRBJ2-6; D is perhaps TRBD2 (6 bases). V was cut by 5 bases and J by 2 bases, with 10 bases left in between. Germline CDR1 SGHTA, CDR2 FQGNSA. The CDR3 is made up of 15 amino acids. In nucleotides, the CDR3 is TGTGCCAGCAGCCGTTGGAGGGCTGGGGCCAACGTCCTGACTTTC. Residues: CASSRWRAGANVLTF.

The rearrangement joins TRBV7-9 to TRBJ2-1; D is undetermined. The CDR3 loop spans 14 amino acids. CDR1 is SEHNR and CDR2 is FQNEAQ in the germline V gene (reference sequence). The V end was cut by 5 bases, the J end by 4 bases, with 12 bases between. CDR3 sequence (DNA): TGTGCCAGCAGCCCCCGCGCGCTTTACAATGAGCAGTTCTTC. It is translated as CASSPRALYNEQFF.

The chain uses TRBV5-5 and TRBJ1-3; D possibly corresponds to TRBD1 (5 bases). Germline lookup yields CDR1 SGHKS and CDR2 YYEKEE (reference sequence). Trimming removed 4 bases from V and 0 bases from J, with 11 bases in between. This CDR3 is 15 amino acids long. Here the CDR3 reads CASSETTDSGNTIYF. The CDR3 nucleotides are TGTGCCAGCAGCGAGACGACAGACTCTGGAAACACCATATATTTT.

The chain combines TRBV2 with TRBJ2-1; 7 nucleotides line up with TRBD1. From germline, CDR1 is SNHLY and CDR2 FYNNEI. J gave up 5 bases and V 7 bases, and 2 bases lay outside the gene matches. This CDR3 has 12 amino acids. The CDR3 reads CASTGTDNEQFF. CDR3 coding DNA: TGTGCCAGCACGGGGACAGACAATGAGCAGTTCTTC. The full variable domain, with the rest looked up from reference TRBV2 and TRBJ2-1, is EPEVTQTPSHQVTQMGQEVILRCVPISNHLYFYWYRQILGQKVEFLVSFYNNEISEKSEIFDDQFSVERPDGSNFTLKIRSTKLEDSAMYFCASTGTDNEQFFGPGTRLTVL.

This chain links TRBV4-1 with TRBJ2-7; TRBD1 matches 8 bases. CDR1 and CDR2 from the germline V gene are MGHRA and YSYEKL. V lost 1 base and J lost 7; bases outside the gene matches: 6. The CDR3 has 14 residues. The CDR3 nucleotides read TGCGCCAGCAGCCAAGGGCAGGGGGCCGAGGAGCAGTACTTC. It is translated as CASSQGQGAEEQYF.

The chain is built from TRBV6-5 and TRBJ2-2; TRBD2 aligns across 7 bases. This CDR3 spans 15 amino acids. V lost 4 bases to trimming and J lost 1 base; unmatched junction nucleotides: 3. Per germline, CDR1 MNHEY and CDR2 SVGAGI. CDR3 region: CASSSGTMNTGELFF. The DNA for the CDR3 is TGTGCCAGCAGTTCCGGGACTATGAACACCGGGGAGCTGTTTTTT.

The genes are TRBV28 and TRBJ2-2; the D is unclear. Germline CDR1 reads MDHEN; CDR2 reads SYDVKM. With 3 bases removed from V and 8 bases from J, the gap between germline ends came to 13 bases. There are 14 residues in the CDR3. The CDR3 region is CASSFRQITGELFF. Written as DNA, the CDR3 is TGTGCCAGCAGTTTCCGACAAATTACGGGGGAGCTGTTTTTT.